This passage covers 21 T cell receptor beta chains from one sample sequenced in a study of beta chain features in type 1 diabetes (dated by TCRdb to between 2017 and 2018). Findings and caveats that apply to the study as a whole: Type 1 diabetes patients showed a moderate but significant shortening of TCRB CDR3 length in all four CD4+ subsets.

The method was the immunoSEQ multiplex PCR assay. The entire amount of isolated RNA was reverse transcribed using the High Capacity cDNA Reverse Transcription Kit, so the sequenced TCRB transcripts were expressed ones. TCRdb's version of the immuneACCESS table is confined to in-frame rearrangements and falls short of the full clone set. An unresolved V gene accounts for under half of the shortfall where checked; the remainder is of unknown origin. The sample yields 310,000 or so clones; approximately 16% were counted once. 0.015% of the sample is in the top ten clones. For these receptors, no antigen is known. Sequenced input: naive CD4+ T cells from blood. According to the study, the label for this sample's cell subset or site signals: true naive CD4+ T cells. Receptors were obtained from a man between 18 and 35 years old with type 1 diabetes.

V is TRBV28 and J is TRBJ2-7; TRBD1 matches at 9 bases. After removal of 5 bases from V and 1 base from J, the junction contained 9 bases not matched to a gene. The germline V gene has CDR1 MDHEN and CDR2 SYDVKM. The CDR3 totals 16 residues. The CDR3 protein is CASSTAPGQGSYEQYF. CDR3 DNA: TGTGCCAGCAGTACCGCCCCGGGACAGGGTTCCTACGAGCAGTACTTC.

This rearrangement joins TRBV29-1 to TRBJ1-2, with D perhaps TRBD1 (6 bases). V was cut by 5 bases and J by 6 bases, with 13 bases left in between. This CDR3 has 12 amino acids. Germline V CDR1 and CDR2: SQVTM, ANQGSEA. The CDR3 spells CSVRDRSDGYTF. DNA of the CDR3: TGCAGCGTTCGTGACAGGTCGGATGGCTACACCTTC.

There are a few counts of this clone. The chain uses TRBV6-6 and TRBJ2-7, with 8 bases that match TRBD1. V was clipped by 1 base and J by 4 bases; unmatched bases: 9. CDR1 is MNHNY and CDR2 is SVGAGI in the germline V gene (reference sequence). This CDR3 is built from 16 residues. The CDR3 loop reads CASSYYRTGIGYEQYF. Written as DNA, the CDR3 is TGTGCCAGCAGTTACTATCGGACAGGGATTGGGTACGAGCAGTACTTC.

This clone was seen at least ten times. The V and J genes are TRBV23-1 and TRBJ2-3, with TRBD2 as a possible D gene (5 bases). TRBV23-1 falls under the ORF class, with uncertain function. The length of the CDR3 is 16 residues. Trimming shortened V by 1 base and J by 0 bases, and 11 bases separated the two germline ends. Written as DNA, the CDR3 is TGCGCCAGCAGTCAATACGCCCAGCGGAGCACAGATACGCAGTATTTT. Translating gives CASSQYAQRSTDTQYF.

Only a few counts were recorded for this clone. The chain's CDR3 is CAIQSTGTGEQYF. The CDR3 DNA reads TGTGCCATCCAATCAACAGGGACGGGTGAGCAGTACTTC. The chain links TRBV10-3 to TRBJ2-7, with D perhaps matching TRBD1 (6 bases). Trimming left V 8 bases short and J 7 bases short, with 18 bases between. The V gene's germline CDR1 is ENHRY and CDR2 SYGVKD. This CDR3 is 13 amino acids long.

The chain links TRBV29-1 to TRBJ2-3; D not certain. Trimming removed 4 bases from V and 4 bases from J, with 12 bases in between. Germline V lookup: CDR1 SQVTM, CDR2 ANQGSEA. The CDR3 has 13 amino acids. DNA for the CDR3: TGCAGCGTTGCCACCCTGAAGCCAGATACGCAGTATTTT. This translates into CSVATLKPDTQYF.

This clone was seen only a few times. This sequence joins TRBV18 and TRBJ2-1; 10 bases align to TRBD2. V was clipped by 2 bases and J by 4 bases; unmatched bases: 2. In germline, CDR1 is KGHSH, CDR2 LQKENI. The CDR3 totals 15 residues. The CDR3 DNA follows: TGTGCCAGCTCACCAACTAGCGGGGCATACAATGAGCAGTTCTTC. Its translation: CASSPTSGAYNEQFF. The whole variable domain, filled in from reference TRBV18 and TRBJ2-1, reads NAGVMQNPRHLVRRRGQEARLRCSPMKGHSHVYWYRQLPEEGLKFMVYLQKENIIDESGMPKERFSAEFPKEGPSILRIQQVVRGDSAAYFCASSPTSGAYNEQFFGPGTRLTVL.

This chain's CDR3 is CASSSPDRQLYEQYF. The CDR3 coding sequence is TGCGCCAGCAGCTCTCCGGACAGACAGCTCTACGAGCAGTACTTC. The chain links TRBV5-1 to TRBJ2-7; weak D call: TRBD1 (6 bases). CDR3 length: 15 residues. V lost 3 bases and J lost 3, with 16 bases in between. The germline CDR1 and CDR2 sequences are SGHRS and YFSETQ.

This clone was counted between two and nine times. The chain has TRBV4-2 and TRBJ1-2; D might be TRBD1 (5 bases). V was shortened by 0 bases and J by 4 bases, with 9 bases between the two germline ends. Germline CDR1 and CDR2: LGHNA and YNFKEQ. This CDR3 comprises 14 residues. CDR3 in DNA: TGTGCCAGCAGCCAAGATCCAGGGCCCTATGGCTACACCTTC. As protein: CASSQDPGPYGYTF.

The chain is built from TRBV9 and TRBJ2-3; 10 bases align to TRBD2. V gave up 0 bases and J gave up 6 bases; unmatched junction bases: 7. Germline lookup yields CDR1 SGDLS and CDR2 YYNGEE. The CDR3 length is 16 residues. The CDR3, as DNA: TGTGCCAGCAGCGTAGGGGCTAGCGGGAGAGCTGATACGCAGTATTTT. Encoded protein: CASSVGASGRADTQYF.

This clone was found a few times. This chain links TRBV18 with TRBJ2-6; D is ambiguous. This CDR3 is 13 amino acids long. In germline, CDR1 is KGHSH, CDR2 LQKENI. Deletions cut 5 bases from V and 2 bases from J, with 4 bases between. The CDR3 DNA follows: TGTGCCAGCTCAGAGCCTGGGGCCAACGTCCTGACTTTC. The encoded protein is CASSEPGANVLTF. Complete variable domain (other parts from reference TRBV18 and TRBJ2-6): NAGVMQNPRHLVRRRGQEARLRCSPMKGHSHVYWYRQLPEEGLKFMVYLQKENIIDESGMPKERFSAEFPKEGPSILRIQQVVRGDSAAYFCASSEPGANVLTFGAGSRLTVL.

The CDR3 loop is CASSAGGQGLRGYTF. The DNA of the CDR3 is TGTGCCAGCAGCGCGGGGGGACAGGGCCTGAGAGGCTACACCTTC. The chain links TRBV9 to TRBJ1-2; 9 positions match TRBD1. CDR1 and CDR2 from the germline V gene are SGDLS and YYNGEE. V lost 3 bases, J lost 8 bases, and 11 bases stayed unmatched. The CDR3 consists of 15 residues. The entire variable domain, with the rest obtained from reference TRBV9 and TRBJ1-2, is as follows: DSGVTQTPKHLITATGQRVTLRCSPRSGDLSVYWYQQSLDQGLQFLIQYYNGEERAKGNILERFSAQQFPDLHSELNLSSLELGDSALYFCASSAGGQGLRGYTFGSGTRLTVV.

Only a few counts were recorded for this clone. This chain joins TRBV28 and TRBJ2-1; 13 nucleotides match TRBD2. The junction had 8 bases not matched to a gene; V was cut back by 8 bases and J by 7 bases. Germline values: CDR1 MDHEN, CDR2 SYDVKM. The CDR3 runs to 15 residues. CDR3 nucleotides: TGTGCCAGCGTCCGGGGGACTAGCGGGATAAATGAGCAGTTCTTC. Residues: CASVRGTSGINEQFF.

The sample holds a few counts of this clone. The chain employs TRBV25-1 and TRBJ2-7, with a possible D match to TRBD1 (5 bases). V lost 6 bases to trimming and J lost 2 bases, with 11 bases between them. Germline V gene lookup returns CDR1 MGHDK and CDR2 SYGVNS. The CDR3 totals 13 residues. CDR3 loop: CASRGRQTYEQYF. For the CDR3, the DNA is TGTGCCAGCAGGGGAAGACAGACCTACGAGCAGTACTTC.

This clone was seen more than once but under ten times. Here the CDR3 DNA reads TGCGCCAGCAGCTTCGTAGGGGCCTCTGGAAACACCATATATTTT. It is translated as CASSFVGASGNTIYF. The chain carries TRBV5-1 and TRBJ1-3; TRBD1 is a possible D gene (5 bases). The V end lost 2 bases, the J end lost 0 bases, and 9 bases lay between the germline ends. CDR1 SGHRS and CDR2 YFSETQ come from the germline V gene. The CDR3 covers 15 residues.

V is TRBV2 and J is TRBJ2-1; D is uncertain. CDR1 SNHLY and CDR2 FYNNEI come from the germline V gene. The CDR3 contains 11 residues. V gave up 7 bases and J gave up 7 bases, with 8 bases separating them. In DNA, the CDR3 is TGTGCCAGCAAGATCGAGAATGAGCAGTTCTTC. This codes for CASKIENEQFF.

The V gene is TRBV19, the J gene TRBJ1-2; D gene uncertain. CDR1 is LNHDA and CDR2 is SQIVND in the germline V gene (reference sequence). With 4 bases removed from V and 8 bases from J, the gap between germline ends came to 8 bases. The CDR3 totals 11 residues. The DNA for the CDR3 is TGTGCCAGTAGTAACGCGCGGGGCTACACCTTC. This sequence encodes CASSNARGYTF.

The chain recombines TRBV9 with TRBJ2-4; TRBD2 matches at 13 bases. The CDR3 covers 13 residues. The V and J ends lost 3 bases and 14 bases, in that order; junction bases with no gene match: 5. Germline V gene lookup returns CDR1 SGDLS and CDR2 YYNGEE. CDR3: CASSGTSGSTKYF. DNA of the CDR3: TGTGCCAGCAGCGGGACTAGCGGGAGCACTAAGTACTTC. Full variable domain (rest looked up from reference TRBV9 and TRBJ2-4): DSGVTQTPKHLITATGQRVTLRCSPRSGDLSVYWYQQSLDQGLQFLIQYYNGEERAKGNILERFSAQQFPDLHSELNLSSLELGDSALYFCASSGTSGSTKYFGAGTRLSVL.

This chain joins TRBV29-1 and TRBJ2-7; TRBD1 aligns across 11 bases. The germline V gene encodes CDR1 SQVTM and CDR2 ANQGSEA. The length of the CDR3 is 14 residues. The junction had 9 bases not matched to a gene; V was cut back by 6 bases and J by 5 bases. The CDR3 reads CSVGDRGTAHEQYF. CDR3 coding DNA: TGCAGCGTGGGGGACAGGGGGACCGCCCACGAGCAGTACTTC.

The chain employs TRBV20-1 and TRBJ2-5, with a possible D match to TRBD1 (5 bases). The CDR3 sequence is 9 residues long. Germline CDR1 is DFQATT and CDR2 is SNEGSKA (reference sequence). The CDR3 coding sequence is TGCAGGACAGCTAACACCCAGTACTTC. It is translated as CRTANTQYF.

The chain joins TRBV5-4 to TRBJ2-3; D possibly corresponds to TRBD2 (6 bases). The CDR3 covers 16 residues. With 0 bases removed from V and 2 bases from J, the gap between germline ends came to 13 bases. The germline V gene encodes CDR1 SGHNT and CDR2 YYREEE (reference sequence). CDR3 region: CASSLAGDANTDTQYF. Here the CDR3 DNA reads TGTGCCAGCAGCTTGGCGGGGGATGCTAACACAGATACGCAGTATTTT.